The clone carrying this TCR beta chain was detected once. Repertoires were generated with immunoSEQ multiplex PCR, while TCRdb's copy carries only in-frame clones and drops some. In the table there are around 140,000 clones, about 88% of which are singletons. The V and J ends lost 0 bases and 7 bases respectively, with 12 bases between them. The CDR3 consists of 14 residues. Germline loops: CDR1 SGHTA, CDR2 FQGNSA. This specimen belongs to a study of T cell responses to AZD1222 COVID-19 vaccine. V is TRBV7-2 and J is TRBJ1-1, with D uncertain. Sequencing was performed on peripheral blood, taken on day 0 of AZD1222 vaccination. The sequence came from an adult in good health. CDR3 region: CASSLASRLGEAFF. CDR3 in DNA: TGTGCCAGCAGCTTAGCCTCCCGTCTGGGTGAAGCTTTCTTT.